A selection of T cell receptor beta chains follows, all from one sample in a study of OX40 agonist ivuxolimab in advanced cancers. Method: immunoSEQ multiplex PCR; TCRdb's copy keeps in-frame clones and lacks some. This repertoire shows 50,000 to 60,000 clones, about 86% found once; its top ten account for 5.5% to 7%. Specimen: CD4+ or CD8+ T cells sorted from blood, collected in a trial of the OX40 agonist ivuxolimab. These receptors were obtained from an adult with an advanced solid tumor such as melanoma, head and neck, liver or kidney cancer. Each CDR3 is given with its conserved first and last residue. D genes are given only for firm matches. Rows may omit the clone size; those that give it use once, few, many or a size class.

TGTGCCAGCAGCTTACGGACAGTTAACTATGGCTACACCTTC CASSLRTVNYGYTF TRBJ1-2 - TRBV7-2 -
TGTGCCAGCACCCCCGCCTTACATGGGGGGGGATATGGCTACACCTTC CASTPALHGGGYGYTF TRBJ1-2 - TRBV5-6 -
TGTGCCAGCAGCTCAGGCGGGAACACTGAAGCTTTCTTT CASSSGGNTEAFF TRBJ1-1 - TRBV7-3 -
TGCGCCAGCAGCTCGAGCCCGACAGGGGGCCTGGGCGGGGAGCTGTTTTTT CASSSSPTGGLGGELFF TRBJ2-2 TRBD1 TRBV5-1 -
TGTGCCTGGAGTTCGGGACAGGGAACCTATGGCTACACCTTC CAWSSGQGTYGYTF TRBJ1-2 TRBD1 TRBV30 few
TGTGCCAGCAGCTTACTAGATACGCAGTATTTT CASSLLDTQYF TRBJ2-3 - TRBV11-2 -
TGCGCCAGCAGCTTCGACCGGACAGTACCTTATGGCTACACCTTC CASSFDRTVPYGYTF TRBJ1-2 - TRBV5-1 -
TGCGCCAGCCACCCGTTGACAGGGGAAAACACTGAAGCTTTCTTT CASHPLTGENTEAFF TRBJ1-1 TRBD1 TRBV5-1 -
TGTGCCAGCAGTTTACGGGCAGCACCCTTGAACACTGAAGCTTTCTTT CASSLRAAPLNTEAFF TRBJ1-1 - TRBV27 -
TGTGCCTGGGGACCCGGGACCGGTCATTCACCCCTCCACTTT CAWGPGTGHSPLHF TRBJ1-6 - TRBV30 -
TGTGCCAGCAGCTTAGGGGGCGGGGATGGTTCACCCCTCCACTTT CASSLGGGDGSPLHF TRBJ1-6 - TRBV11-2 -
TGTGCCAGCAGCCTGAGCTCCTACGAGCAGTACTTC CASSLSSYEQYF TRBJ2-7 - TRBV5-6 once
TGTGCCAGCAGCTCCCGCCGGGCGTCCTATAATTCACCCCTCCACTTT CASSSRRASYNSPLHF TRBJ1-6 - TRBV5-4 -
TGTGCCAGCAGACAAATGGGGGCTAACTATGGCTACACCTTC CASRQMGANYGYTF TRBJ1-2 - TRBV6-6 -
TGTGCCAGCAGCTTAAGTGGCAGGGGATCGGGGGGCTACACCTTC CASSLSGRGSGGYTF TRBJ1-2 - TRBV7-8 -
TGTGCCAGCAGCCGGGGGGGACAGATCACTGAAGCTTTCTTT CASSRGGQITEAFF TRBJ1-1 TRBD1 TRBV6-1 -
TGTGCCAGCAGTGCGGGACAGGGGTACTCTGGAAACACCATATATTTT CASSAGQGYSGNTIYF TRBJ1-3 TRBD1 TRBV25-1 -
TGTGCCAGCAGTGCCTCCTGGGACATAACAAACACTGAAGCTTTCTTT CASSASWDITNTEAFF TRBJ1-1 - TRBV28 -
TGTGCCAGTAGTATTAAAGGGATCGGGGGAAGCATTCAGTACTTC CASSIKGIGGSIQYF TRBJ2-4 - TRBV19 -
TGTGCCAGCAGCGAACACTATAGCAATCAGCCCCAGCATTTT CASSEHYSNQPQHF TRBJ1-5 - TRBV7-2 -
TGTGCCAGCAGCTTAGAGGGCGAGGATACGCAGTATTTT CASSLEGEDTQYF TRBJ2-3 - TRBV7-9 -
TGTGCCAGCAGCAATCGACTAACTGGGGAGCAGTACTTC CASSNRLTGEQYF TRBJ2-7 - TRBV9 -
TGTGCCAGCAGCTTATCGGCTGGGGAGACCCAGTACTTC CASSLSAGETQYF TRBJ2-5 - TRBV7-3 -
TGTGCCAGCTCACCAGGTCCGGGGTTTCACAATGAAAAACTGTTTTTT CASSPGPGFHNEKLFF TRBJ1-4 - TRBV18 -
TGTGCCTGGAGTGCGATCGACCGTTCTTCGGGAAACACCATATATTTT CAWSAIDRSSGNTIYF TRBJ1-3 - TRBV30 -
TGTGCCAGCAAACAGACTACCACCACAGATACGCAGTATTTT CASKQTTTTDTQYF TRBJ2-3 - TRBV2 -
TGTGCCAGCTCACCGGGACCGCTCAATCAGCCCCAGCATTTT CASSPGPLNQPQHF TRBJ1-5 - TRBV18 -
TGTGCCAGCAGAGCTCAGGGGGCTATGAGCAATCAGCCCCAGCATTTT CASRAQGAMSNQPQHF TRBJ1-5 TRBD1 TRBV7-2 -
TGTGCCAGCAGAGAACCCGGGACAGGGTCCAACGAGCAGTACTTC CASREPGTGSNEQYF TRBJ2-7 TRBD1 TRBV6-6 -
TGCGCCAGCAGCTTGCCAGGGCAAACTAATTCACCCCTCCACTTT CASSLPGQTNSPLHF TRBJ1-6 - TRBV5-1 -
TGCGCCAGCAGCCTAACCAATGAGCAGTTCTTC CASSLTNEQFF TRBJ2-1 - TRBV4-1 -
TGTGCCAGCTCACCTGATAGGACGGCCAATGAGCAGTTCTTC CASSPDRTANEQFF TRBJ2-1 - TRBV18 -
TGTGCCAGCAGTTTAAGAGGGTTCGACACCGGGGAGCTGTTTTTT CASSLRGFDTGELFF TRBJ2-2 - TRBV27 -
TGTGCCAGCAGCAGACTTGAACAGGGTCTTGTCTACAATGAGCAGTTCTTC CASSRLEQGLVYNEQFF TRBJ2-1 - TRBV21-1 -
TGCGCCAGCAGCGAGACAGGTTTTACGTATGGCTACACCTTC CASSETGFTYGYTF TRBJ1-2 - TRBV5-1 -
TGTGCCTGGAGTGGAGGGATGAGCACAGATACGCAGTATTTT CAWSGGMSTDTQYF TRBJ2-3 - TRBV30 -
TGTGCCAGCAGCCTAAACTATGGCTACACCTTC CASSLNYGYTF TRBJ1-2 - TRBV4-2 -
TGTGCCTGGAGCCTTGGAAGAGGGCTCTACGAGCAGTACTTC CAWSLGRGLYEQYF TRBJ2-7 - TRBV30 -
TGTGCCAGCAGTGCGCGGTATGGCTACACCTTC CASSARYGYTF TRBJ1-2 - TRBV2 once
TGTGCCAGCAGCTTAGCTACTGGGACAGCCCTCCGGGAGACCCAGTACTTC CASSLATGTALRETQYF TRBJ2-5 TRBD1 TRBV11-2 -
TGTGCCAGCAGCGCGGACAGGGGGCTTTCTGGAAACACCATATATTTT CASSADRGLSGNTIYF TRBJ1-3 TRBD1 TRBV7-9 -
TGTGCCAGCGTTGCGGGAATTCCCACAGATACGCAGTATTTT CASVAGIPTDTQYF TRBJ2-3 - TRBV2 few